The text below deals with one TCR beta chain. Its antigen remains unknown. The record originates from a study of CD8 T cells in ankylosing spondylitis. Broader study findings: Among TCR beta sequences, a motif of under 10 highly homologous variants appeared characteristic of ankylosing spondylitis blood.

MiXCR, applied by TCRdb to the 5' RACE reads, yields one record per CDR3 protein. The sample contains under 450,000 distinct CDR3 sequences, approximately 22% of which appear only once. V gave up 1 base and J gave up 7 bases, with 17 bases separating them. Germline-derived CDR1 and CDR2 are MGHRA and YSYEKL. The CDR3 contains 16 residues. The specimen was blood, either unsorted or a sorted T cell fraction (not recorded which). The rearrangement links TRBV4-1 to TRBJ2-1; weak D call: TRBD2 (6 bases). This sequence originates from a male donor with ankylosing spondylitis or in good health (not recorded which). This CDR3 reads CASSQGGGERLNEQFF. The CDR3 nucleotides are TGCGCCAGCAGCCAAGGGGGCGGGGAAAGGTTGAATGAGCAGTTCTTC.